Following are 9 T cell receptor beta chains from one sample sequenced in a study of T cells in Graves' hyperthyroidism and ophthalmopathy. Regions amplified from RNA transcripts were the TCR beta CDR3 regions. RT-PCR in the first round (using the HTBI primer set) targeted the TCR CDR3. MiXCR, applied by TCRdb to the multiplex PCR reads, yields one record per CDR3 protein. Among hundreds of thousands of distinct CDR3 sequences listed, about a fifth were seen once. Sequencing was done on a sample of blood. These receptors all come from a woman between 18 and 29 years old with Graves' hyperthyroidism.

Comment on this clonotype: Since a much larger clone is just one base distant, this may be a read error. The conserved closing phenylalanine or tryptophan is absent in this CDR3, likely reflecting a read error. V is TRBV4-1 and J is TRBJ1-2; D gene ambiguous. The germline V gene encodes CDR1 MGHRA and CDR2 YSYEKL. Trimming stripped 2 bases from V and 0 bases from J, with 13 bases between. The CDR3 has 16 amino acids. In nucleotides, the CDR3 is TGCGCCAGCAGCCAACCGTTCAGGAAACCTAACTATGGCTACACCTAC. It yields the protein CASSQPFRKPNYGYTY.

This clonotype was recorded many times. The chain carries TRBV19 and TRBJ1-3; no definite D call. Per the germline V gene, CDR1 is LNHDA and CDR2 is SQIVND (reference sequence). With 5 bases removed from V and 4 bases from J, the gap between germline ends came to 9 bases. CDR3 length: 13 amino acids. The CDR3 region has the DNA TGTGCCAGTAGTTCGACCCCGGGAAACACCATATATTTT. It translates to CASSSTPGNTIYF.

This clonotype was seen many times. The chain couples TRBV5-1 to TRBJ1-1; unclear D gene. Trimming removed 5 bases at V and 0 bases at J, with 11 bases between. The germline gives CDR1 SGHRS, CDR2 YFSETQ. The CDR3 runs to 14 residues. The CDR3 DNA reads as TGCGCCAGCAGGGTTCCCCAACTGAACACTGAAGCTTTCTTT. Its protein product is CASRVPQLNTEAFF.

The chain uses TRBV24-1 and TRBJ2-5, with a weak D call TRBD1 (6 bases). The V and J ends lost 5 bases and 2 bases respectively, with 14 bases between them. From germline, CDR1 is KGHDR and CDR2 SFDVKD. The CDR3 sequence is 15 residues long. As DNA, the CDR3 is TGTGCCACCAGTGGTTCGACAGGAGCTCAAGAGACCCAGTACTTC. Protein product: CATSGSTGAQETQYF.

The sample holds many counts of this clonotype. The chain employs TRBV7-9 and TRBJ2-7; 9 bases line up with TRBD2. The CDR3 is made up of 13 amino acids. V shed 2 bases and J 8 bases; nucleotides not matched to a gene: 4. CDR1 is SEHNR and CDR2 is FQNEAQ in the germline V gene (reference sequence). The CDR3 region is CASSLSLAGKQYF. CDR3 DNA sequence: TGTGCCAGCAGCTTAAGTCTAGCGGGGAAGCAGTACTTC.

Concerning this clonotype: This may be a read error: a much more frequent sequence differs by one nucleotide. The CDR3 reads CASSDRDFYGYTF. The CDR3 DNA sequence: TGTGCCAGCAGTGACAGGGACTTCTATGGCTACACCTTC. The V and J genes are TRBV6-1 and TRBJ1-2, with a possible D match to TRBD1 (5 bases). In germline, CDR1 is MNHNS, CDR2 SASEGT. CDR3 length equals 13 residues. With 3 bases removed from V and 4 bases from J, the gap between germline ends came to 9 bases.

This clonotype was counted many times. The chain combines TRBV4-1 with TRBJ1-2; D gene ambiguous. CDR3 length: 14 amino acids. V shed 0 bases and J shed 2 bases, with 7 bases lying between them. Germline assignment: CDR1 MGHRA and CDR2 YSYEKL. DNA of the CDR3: TGCGCCAGCAGCCAAGAGCGAGGGAACTATGGCTACACCTTC. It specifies CASSQERGNYGYTF.

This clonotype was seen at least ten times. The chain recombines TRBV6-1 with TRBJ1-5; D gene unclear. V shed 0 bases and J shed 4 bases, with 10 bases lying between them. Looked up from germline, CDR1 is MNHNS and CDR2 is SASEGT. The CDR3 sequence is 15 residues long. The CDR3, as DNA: TGTGCCAGCAGTGAAGCAGGCAGGATTAATCAGCCCCAGCATTTT. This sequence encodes CASSEAGRINQPQHF.

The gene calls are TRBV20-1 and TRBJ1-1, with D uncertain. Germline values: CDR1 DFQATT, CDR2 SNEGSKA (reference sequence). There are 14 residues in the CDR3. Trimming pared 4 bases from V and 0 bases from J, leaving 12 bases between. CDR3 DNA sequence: TGCAGTGCTACTTTCGACTCTATGAACACTGAAGCTTTCTTT. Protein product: CSATFDSMNTEAFF.